This T cell receptor (beta chain) was identified during a study of T-cell memory formation after mild COVID-19 (dated by TCRdb to the early 2020s). With respect to the entire study: Most TCR sequence clusters were specific to one of the two donors. Two young, previously healthy adult volunteers made up the cohort, one male and one female. In a couple of donors, T-cell clones that expanded and contracted after mild COVID-19 were tracked by sequencing TCRalpha and TCRbeta repertoires over time. Results the study describes overall, beyond this receptor: Clones contracting from day 15 to 85 had balanced CD4/CD8 phenotypes, while a second wave expanding from day 15 to 37 was biased towards CD4+. Whether the second-wave clones peaking on day 37 were SARS-CoV-2 specific was not confirmed. Some responding clones were detected in pre-infection memory, suggesting pre-existing cross-reactive memory T cells joined the SARS-CoV-2 response. Contracting CD4+ clones were located mainly in the CM and EM memory subsets, whereas CD8+ clones were found to be enriched in EMRA. Only a couple of mild cases were covered by the study, and larger cohorts that include severe cases with pre-infection samples were considered necessary.

There are 13 amino acids in the CDR3, from cysteine to phenylalanine inclusive. Only the CDR3 region is kept as DNA, spanning 39 bases read in frame from base 1. Via the germline V gene (reference sequence), CDR1 is SEHNR and CDR2 FQNEAQ. TCRdb shows the sequencer as Illumina NovaSeq 6000. TCRalpha and TCRbeta cDNA libraries were built by 5'RACE with constant-segment primers, adding sample barcodes and unique molecular identifiers. Trizol reagent was used to extract RNA from every sample. Library amplification was performed in two PCR steps, and a second sample barcode and Illumina TruSeq adapters were introduced in the second step. Libraries were sequenced on an Illumina NovaSeq with 2 x 150 bp paired-end reads. The published analysis was carried out like this. Demultiplexing of reads and collapsing into UMI-guided consensus sequences were performed with migec v1.2.7. With mixcr v2.1.11, UMI consensuses were aligned to TRA and TRB V and J templates and assembled into clonotypes. A clonotype was counted as expanded or contracted only if both edgeR and NoisET called the change significant, with noise models trained on biological replicates. edgeR calls used a false discovery rate-adjusted p below 0.01 and a log2 fold-change threshold of 1. PCA with hierarchical clustering of max-normalized trajectories of the 1000 most abundant clonotypes was used as exploratory dynamics analysis. Each responding clone was given a CD4 or CD8 phenotype based on the CD4+ and CD8+ repertoires, which had been sequenced separately. TCRdb trimmed the raw reads at Q25, called clones with MiXCR and kept productive beta chains. Rows are unified per CDR3 protein, each entry keeping the most common DNA and genes. The V and J calls reflect TCRdb's pipeline rather than the authors' work. The sample table lists hundreds of thousands of distinct CDR3 sequences, 15% to 20% of them with a count of one. The ten largest clones add up to roughly 24% of the sample.

Ficoll-Paque density gradient centrifugation was used to isolate PBMCs. Note on this clonotype: Which antigen it targets is not known. The junction differs from germline at one of its ends, possibly a read error.

This receptor was taken from a man aged 18 to 30 who had mild COVID-19 (a few samples of this study predate the infection). The sample titles of this study are shuffled in the database, so cell type and time point are left out; the donor was told from shared clones. The chain is made from TRBV7-9 and TRBJ1-4; the D gene is perhaps TRBD1, on 5 matching bases. Material: PBMCs or a T cell subset sorted from them (not recorded which). The nucleotide sequence is given as TGTGCCAGCAGCCTAGCCGCCGGGGGAAAACTGTTTTTT. This yields the protein CASSLAAGGKLFF.